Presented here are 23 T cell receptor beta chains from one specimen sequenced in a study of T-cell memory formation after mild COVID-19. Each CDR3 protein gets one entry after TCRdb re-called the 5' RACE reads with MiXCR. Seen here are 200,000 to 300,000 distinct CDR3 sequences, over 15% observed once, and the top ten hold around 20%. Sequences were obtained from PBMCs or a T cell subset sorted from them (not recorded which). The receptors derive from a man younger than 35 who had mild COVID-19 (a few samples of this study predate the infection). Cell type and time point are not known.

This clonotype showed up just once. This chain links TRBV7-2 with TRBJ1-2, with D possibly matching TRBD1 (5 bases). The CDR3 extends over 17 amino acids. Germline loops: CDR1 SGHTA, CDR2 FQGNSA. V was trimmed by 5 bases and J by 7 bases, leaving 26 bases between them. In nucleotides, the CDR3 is TGTGCCAGCAGCGATAGGTCCGGGACGACGGGGGTGGGTGGCTACACCTTC. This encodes CASSDRSGTTGVGGYTF.

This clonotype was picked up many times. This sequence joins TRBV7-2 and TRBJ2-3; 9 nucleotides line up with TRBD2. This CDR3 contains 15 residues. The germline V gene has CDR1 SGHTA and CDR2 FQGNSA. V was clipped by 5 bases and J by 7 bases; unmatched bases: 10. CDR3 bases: TGTGCCAGCAGCGATCCGGGACTAGCAATGAATACGCAGTATTTT. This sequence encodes CASSDPGLAMNTQYF.

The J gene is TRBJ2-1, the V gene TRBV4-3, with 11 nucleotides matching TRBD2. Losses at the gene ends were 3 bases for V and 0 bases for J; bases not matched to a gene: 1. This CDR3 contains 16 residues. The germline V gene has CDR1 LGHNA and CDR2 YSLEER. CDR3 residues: CASSQGTSGSYNEQFF. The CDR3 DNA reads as TGCGCCAGCAGCCAGGGGACTAGCGGCTCCTACAATGAGCAGTTCTTC.

In DNA, the CDR3 is TGCAGTGCTAGAGTCAGGAGTCCCGAGCAGTACTTC. Amino acids: CSARVRSPEQYF. The chain combines TRBV20-1 with TRBJ2-7, with D uncertain. Germline-derived CDR1 and CDR2 are DFQATT and SNEGSKA (reference sequence). V was trimmed by 1 base and J by 6 bases, leaving 10 bases between them. CDR3 length: 12 residues.

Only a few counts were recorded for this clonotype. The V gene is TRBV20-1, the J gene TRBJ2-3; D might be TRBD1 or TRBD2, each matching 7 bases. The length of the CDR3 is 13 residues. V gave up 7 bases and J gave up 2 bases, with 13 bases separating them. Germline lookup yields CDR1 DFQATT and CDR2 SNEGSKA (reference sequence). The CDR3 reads CSEGGTATDTQYF. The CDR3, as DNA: TGCAGTGAGGGAGGGACAGCCACAGATACGCAGTATTTT.

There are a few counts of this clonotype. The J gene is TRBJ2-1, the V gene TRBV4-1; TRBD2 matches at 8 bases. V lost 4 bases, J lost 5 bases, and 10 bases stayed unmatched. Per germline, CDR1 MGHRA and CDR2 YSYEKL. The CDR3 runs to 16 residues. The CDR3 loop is CASSPSRSGGNNEQFF. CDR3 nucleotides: TGCGCCAGCAGCCCCTCGAGAAGCGGGGGAAACAATGAGCAGTTCTTC.

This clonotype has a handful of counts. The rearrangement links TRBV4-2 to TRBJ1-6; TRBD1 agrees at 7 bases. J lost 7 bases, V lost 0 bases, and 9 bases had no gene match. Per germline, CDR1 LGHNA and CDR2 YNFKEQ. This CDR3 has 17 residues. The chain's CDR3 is CASSQDRPGQRNSPLHF. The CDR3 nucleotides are TGTGCCAGCAGCCAAGACAGGCCGGGACAGAGAAATTCACCCCTCCACTTT.

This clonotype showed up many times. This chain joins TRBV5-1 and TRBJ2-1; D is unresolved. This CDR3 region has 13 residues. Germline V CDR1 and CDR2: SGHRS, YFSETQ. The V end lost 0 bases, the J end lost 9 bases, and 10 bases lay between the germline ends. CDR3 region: CASSLEGRFEQFF. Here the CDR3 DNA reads TGCGCCAGCAGCTTGGAGGGCAGATTTGAGCAGTTCTTC.

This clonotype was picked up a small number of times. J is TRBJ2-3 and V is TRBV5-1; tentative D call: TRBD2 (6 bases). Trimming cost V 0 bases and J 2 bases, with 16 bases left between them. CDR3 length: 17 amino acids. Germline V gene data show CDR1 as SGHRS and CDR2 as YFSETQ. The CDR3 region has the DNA TGCGCCAGCAGCTTGGCCGACGGCGGGGTATTCACAGATACGCAGTATTTT. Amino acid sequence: CASSLADGGVFTDTQYF. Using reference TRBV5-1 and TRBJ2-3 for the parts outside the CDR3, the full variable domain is KAGVTQTPRYLIKTRGQQVTLSCSPISGHRSVSWYQQTPGQGLQFLFEYFSETQRNKGNFPGRFSGRQFSNSRSEMNVSTLELGDSALYLCASSLADGGVFTDTQYFGPGTRLTVL.

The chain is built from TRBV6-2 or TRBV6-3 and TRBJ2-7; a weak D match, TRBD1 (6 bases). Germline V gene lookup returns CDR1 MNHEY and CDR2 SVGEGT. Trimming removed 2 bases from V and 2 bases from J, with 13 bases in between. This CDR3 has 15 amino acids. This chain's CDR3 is CASSYQGKRPYEQYF. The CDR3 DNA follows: TGTGCCAGCAGTTACCAGGGGAAGCGGCCCTACGAGCAGTACTTC.

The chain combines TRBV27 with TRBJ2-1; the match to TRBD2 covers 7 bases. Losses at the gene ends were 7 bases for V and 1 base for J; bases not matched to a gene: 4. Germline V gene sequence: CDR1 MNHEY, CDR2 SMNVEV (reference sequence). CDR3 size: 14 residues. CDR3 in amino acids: CASTLGGSYNEQFF. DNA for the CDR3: TGTGCCAGCACCCTGGGGGGGTCCTACAATGAGCAGTTCTTC.

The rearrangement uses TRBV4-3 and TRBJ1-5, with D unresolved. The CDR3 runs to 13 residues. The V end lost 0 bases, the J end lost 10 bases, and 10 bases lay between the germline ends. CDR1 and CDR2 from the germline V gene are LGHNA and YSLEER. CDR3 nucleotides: TGCGCCAGCAGCCAAGATGTGGATAGACCCCAGCATTTT. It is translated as CASSQDVDRPQHF.

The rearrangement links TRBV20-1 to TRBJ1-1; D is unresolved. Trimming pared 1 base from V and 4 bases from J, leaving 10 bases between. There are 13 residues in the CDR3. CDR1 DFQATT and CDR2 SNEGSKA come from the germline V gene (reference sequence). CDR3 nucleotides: TGCAGTGCTAGAGGGGGAGGGTTCACTGAAGCTTTCTTT. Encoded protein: CSARGGGFTEAFF.

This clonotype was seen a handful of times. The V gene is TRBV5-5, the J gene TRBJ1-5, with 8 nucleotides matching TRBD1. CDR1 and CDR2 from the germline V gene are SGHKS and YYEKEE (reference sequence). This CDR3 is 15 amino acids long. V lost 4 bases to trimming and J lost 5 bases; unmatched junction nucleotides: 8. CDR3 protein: CASSARTGWDQPQHF. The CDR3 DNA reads TGTGCCAGCAGCGCCAGGACAGGGTGGGATCAGCCCCAGCATTTT.

CDR3 amino acids: CASSTAPGVSQHF. CDR3 nucleotides: TGCGCCAGCAGCACGGCGCCCGGGGTGTCCCAGCATTTT. The gene calls are TRBV4-1 and TRBJ1-5, with unresolved D. The V end was cut by 5 bases, the J end by 11 bases, with 16 bases between. The CDR3 sequence is 13 residues long. CDR1 MGHRA and CDR2 YSYEKL come from the germline V gene.

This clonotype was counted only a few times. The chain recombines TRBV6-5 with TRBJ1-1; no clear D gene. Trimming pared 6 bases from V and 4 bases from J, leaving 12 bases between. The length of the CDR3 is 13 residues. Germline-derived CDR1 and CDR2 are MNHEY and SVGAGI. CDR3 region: CASRRAWGTEAFF. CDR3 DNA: TGTGCCAGCAGAAGGGCGTGGGGCACTGAAGCTTTCTTT.

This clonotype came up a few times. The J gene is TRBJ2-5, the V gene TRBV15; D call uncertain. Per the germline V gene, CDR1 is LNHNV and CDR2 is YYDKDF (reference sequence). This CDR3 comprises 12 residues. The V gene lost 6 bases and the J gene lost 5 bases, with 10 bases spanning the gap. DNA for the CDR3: TGTGCCACCAGTGCACAAAGGGAGACCCAGTACTTC. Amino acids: CATSAQRETQYF.

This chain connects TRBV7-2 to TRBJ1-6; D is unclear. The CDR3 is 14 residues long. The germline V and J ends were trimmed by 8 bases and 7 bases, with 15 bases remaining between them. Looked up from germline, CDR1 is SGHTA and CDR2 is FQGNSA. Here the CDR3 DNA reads TGTGCCAGCGGAAGCCGCGAGCGGAATTCACCCCTCCACTTT. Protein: CASGSRERNSPLHF.

CDR3 coding DNA: TGTGCCAGCAGCTCAACGGGTATTTCTGGGGCCAACGTCCTGACTTTC. Translated, it gives CASSSTGISGANVLTF. J is TRBJ2-6 and V is TRBV13, with D unresolved. The CDR3 is 16 residues long. The germline CDR1 and CDR2 sequences are PRHDT and FYEKMQ (reference sequence). Between the trimmed V and J ends, which lost 4 bases and 1 base, there was a span of 11 bases.

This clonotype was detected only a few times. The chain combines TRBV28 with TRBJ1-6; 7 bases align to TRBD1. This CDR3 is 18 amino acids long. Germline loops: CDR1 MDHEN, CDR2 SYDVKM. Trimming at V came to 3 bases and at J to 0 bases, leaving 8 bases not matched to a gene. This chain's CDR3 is CASSLPGTESSYNSPLHF. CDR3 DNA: TGTGCCAGCAGTTTGCCCGGGACAGAGAGCTCCTATAATTCACCCCTCCACTTT.

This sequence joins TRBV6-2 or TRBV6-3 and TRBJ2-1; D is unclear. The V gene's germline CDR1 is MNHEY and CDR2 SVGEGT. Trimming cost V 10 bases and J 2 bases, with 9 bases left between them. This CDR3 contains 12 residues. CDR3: CATSPAYNEQFF. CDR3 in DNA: TGTGCCACCTCCCCGGCCTACAATGAGCAGTTCTTC.

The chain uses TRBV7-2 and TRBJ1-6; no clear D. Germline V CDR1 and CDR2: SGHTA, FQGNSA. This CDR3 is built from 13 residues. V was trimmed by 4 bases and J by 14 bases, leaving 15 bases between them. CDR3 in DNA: TGTGCCAGCAGCTCCTATCGGGAGGTGTCCCTCCACTTT. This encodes CASSSYREVSLHF.

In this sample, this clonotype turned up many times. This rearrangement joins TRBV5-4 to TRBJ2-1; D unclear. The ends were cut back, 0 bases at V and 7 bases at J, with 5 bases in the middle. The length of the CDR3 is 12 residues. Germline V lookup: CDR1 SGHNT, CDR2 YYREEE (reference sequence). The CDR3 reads CASSLVANEQFF. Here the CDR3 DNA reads TGTGCCAGCAGCTTGGTGGCGAATGAGCAGTTCTTC.